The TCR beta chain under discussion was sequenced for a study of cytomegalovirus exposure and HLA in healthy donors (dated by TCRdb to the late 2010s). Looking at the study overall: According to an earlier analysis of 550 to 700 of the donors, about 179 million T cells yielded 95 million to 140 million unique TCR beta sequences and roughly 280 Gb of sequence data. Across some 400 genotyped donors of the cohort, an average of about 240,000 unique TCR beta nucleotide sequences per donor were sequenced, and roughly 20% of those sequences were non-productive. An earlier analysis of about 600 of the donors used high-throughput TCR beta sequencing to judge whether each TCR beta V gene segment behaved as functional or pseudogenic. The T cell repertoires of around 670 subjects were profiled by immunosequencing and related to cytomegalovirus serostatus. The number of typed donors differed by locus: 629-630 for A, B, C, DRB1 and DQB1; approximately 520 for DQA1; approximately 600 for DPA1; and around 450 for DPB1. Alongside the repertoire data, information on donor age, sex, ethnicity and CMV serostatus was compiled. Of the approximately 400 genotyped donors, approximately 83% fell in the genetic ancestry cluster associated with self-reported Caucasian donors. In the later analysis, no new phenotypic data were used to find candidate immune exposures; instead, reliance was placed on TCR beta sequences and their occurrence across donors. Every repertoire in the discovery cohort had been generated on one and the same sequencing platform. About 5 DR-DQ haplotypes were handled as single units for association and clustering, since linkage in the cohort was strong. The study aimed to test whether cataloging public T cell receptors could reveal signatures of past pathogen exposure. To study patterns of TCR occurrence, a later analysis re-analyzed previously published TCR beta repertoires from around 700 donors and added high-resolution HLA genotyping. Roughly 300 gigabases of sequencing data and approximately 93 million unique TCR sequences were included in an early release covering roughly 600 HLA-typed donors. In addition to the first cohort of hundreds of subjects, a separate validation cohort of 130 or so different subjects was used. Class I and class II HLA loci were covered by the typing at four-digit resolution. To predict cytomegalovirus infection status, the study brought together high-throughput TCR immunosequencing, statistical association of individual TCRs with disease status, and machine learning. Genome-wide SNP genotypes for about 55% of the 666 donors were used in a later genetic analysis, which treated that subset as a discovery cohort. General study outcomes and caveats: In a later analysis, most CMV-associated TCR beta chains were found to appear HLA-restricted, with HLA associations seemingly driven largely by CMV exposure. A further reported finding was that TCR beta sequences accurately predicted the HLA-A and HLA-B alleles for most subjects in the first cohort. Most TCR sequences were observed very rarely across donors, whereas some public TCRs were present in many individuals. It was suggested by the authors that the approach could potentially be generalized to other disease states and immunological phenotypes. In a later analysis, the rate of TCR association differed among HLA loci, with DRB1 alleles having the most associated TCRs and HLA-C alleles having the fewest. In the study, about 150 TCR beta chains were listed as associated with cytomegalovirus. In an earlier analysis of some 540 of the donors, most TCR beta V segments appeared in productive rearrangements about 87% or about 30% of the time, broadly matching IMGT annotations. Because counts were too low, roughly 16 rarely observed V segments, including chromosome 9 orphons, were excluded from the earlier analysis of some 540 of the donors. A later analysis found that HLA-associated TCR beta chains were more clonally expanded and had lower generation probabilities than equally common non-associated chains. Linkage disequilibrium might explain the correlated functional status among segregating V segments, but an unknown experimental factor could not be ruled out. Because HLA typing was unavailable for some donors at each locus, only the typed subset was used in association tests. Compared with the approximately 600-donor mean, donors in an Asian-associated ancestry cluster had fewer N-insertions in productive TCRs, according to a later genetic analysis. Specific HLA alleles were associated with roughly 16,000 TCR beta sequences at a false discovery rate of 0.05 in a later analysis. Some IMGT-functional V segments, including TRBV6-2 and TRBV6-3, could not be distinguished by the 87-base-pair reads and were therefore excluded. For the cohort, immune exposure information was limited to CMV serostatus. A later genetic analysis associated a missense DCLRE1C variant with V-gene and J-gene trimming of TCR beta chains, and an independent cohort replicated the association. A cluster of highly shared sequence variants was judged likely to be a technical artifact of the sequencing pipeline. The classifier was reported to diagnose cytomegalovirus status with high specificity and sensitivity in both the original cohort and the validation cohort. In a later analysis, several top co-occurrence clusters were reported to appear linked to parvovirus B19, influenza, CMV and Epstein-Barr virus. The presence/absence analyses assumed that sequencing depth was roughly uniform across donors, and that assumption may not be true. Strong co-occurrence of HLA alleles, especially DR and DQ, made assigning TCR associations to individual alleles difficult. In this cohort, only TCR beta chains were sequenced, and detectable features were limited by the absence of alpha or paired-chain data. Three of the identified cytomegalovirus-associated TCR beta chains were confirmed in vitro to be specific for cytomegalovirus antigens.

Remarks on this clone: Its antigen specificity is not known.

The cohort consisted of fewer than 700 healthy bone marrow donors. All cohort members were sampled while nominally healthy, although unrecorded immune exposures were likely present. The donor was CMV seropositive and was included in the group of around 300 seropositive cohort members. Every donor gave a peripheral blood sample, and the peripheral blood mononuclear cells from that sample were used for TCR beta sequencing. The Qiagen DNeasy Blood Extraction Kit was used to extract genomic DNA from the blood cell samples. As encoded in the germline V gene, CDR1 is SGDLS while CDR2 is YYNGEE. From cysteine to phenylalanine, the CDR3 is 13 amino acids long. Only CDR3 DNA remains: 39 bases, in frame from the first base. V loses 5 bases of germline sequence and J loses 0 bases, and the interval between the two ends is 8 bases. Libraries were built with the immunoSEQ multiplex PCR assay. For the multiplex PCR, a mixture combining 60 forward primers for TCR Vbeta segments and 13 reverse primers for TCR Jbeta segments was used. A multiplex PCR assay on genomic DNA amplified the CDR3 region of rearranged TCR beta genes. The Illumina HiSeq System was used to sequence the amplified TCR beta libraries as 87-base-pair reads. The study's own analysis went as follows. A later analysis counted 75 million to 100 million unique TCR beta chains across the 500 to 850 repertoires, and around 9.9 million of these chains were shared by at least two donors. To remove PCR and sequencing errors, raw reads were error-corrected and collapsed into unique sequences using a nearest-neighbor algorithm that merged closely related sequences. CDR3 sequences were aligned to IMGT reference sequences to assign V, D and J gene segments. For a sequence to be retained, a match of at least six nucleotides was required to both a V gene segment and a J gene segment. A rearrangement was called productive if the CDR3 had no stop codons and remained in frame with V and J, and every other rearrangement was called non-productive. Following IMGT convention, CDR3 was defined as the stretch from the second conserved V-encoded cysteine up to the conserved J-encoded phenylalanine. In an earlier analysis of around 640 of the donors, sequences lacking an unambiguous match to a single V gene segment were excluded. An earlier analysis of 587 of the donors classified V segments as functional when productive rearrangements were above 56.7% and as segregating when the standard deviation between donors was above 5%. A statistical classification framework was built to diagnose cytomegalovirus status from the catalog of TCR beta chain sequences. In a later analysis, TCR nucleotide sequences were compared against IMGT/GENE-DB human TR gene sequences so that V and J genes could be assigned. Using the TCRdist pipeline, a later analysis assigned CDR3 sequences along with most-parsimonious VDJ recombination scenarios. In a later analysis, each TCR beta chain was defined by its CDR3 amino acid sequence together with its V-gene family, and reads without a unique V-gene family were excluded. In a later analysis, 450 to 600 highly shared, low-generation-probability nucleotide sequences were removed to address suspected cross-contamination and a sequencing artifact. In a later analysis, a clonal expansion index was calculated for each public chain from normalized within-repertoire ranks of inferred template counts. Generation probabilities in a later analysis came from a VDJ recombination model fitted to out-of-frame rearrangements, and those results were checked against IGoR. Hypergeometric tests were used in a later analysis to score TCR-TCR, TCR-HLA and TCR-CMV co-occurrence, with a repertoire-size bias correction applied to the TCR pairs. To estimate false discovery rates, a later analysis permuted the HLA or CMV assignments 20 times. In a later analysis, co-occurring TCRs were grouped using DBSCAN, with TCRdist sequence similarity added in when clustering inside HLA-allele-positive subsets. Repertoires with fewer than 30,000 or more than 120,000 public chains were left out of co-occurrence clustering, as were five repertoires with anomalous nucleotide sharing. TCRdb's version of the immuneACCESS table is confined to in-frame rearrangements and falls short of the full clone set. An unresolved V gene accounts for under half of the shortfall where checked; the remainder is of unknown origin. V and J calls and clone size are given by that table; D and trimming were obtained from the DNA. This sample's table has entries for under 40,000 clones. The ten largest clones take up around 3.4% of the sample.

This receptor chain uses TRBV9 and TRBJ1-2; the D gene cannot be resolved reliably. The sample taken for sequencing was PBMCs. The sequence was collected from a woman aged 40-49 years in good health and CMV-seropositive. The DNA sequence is TGTGCCAGCAGTGAGTTAGCTAACTATGGCTACACCTTC. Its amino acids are CASSELANYGYTF.